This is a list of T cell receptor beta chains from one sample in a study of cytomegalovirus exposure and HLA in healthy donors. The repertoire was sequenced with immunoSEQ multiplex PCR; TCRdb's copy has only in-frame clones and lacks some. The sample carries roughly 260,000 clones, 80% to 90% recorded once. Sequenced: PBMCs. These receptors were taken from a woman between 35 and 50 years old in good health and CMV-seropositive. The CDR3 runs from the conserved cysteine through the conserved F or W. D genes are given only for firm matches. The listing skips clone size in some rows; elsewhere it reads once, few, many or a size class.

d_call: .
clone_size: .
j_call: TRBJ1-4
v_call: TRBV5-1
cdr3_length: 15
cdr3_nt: TGCGCCAGCAGCCGGGGACACTCAACTAATGAAAAACTGTTTTTT
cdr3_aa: CASSRGHSTNEKLFF

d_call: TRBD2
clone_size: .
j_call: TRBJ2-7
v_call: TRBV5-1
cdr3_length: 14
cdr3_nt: TGCGCCAGCAGCTTGTATGCCGCGGGGGACGAGCAGTACTTC
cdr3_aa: CASSLYAAGDEQYF

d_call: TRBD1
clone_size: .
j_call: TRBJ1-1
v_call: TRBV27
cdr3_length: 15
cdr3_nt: TGTGCCAGCAGCGGACAGGGGGCATCCGACACTGAAGCTTTCTTT
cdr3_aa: CASSGQGASDTEAFF

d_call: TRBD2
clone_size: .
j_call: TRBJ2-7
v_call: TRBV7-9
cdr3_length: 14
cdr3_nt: TGTGCCAGCAGCCCGCGGGGGGGGGTCTACGAGCAGTACTTC
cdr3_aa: CASSPRGGVYEQYF

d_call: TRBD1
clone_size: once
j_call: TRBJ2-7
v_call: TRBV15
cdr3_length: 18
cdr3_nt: TGTGCCACCAGCAGAGGGGGACAGGGGAGCGGACTGATCTACGAGCAGTACTTC
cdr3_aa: CATSRGGQGSGLIYEQYF

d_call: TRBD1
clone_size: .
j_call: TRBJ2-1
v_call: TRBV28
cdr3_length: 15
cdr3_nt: TGTGCCAGCAGAACCGGGACAGCCTTTGTCAATGAGCAGTTCTTC
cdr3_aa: CASRTGTAFVNEQFF

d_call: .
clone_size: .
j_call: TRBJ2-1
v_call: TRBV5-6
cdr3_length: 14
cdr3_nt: TGTGCCAGCAGCCCGACAAGGACAGCAAATGAGCAGTTCTTC
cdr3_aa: CASSPTRTANEQFF

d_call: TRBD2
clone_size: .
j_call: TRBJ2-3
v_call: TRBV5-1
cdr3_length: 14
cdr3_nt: TGCGCCAGCAGCGTACTAGCGGGAGGAGATACGCAGTATTTT
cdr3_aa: CASSVLAGGDTQYF

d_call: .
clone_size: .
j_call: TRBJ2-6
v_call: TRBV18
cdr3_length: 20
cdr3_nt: TGTGCCAGCTCTCTCGACGTGCAGGGGGGCTTGAGCTCTGGGGCCAACGTCCTGACTTTC
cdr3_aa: CASSLDVQGGLSSGANVLTF

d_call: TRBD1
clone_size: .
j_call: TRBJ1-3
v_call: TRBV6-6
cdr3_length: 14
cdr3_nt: TGTGCCATCCAGAAGGGGGCGAGTGGAAACACCATATATTTT
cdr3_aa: CAIQKGASGNTIYF

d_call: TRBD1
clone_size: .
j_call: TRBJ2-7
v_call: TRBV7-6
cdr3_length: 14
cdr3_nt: TGTGCCAGCAGCTTGGGGGGGACAGGGGCCGAGCAGTACTTC
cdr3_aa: CASSLGGTGAEQYF

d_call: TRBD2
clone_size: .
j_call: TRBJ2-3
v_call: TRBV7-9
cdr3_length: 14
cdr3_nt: TGTGCCAGCAGCTCTAGCGGGATCACAGATACGCAGTATTTT
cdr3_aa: CASSSSGITDTQYF

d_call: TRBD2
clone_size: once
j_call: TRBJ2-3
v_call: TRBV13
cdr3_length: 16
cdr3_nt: TGTGCCAGCAGCCGCCGACTAGCGGGGATTGTGGATACGCAGTATTTT
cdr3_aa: CASSRRLAGIVDTQYF

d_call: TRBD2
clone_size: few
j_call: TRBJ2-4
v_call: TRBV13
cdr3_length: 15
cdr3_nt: TGTGCCAGCAGCTTAAGTGGCGGGAGAAGAAACATTCAGTACTTC
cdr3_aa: CASSLSGGRRNIQYF

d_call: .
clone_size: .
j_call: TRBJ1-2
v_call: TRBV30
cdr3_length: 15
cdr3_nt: TGTGCCTGGAGTGTCGGGCTACAGGTCAACTATGGCTACACCTTC
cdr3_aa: CAWSVGLQVNYGYTF

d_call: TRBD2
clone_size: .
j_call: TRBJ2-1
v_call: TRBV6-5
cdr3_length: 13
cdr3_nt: TGTGCCAGCTCTAGCGGGAGCAACAATGAGCAGTTCTTC
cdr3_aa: CASSSGSNNEQFF

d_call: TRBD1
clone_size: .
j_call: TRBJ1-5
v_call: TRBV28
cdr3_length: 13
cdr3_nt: TGTGCCAGCAAGGGGACAGGGATGGCGCCCCAGCATTTT
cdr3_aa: CASKGTGMAPQHF

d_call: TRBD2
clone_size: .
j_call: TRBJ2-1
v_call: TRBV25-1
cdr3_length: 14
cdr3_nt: TGTGCCACCACGCTAGCGGGAACTTACAATGAGCAGTTCTTC
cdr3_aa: CATTLAGTYNEQFF

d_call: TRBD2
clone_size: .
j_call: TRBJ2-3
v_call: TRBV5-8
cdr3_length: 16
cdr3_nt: TGTGCCAGCAGCTTGGGATTAGCGGGAACCACAGATACGCAGTATTTT
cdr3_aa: CASSLGLAGTTDTQYF

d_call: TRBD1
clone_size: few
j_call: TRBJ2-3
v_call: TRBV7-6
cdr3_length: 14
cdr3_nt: TGTGCCAGCAGCTGGGGACAGTTCACAGATACGCAGTATTTT
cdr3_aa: CASSWGQFTDTQYF

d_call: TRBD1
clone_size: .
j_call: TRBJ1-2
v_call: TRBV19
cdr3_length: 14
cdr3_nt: TGTGCCAGTGATCAGGGCCTTAGGGGGCATGGCTACACCTTC
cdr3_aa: CASDQGLRGHGYTF

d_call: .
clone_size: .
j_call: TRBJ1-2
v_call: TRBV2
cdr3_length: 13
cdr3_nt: TGTGCCAGCAGCGCGGACAGTAACTATGGCTACACCTTC
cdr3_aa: CASSADSNYGYTF

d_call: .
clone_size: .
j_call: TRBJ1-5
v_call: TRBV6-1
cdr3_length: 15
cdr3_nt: TGTGCCAGCAGTGAAGGACGGCAGGACAATCAGCCCCAGCATTTT
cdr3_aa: CASSEGRQDNQPQHF

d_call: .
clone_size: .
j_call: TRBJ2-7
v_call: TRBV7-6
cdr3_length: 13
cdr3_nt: TGTGCCAGCAGCTCTCCGGGACACCGCGAGCAGTACTTC
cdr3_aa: CASSSPGHREQYF

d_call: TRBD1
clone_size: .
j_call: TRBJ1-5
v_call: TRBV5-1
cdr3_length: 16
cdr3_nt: TGCGCCAGCAGCTTCGCCGGGACAGGGGTAGGTCAGCCCCAGCATTTT
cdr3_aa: CASSFAGTGVGQPQHF

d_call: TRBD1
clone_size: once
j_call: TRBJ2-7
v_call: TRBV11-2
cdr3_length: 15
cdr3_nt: TGTGCCAGCAGCCTACCGGGACAGGGGAACTACGAGCAGTACTTC
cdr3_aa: CASSLPGQGNYEQYF

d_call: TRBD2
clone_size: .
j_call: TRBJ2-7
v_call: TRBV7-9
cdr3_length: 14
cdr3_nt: TGTGCCAGCAGTGAAGCGGGGGTACCCTACGAGCAGTACTTC
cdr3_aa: CASSEAGVPYEQYF

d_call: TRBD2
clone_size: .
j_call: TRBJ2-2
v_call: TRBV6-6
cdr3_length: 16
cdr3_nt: TGTGCCAGCAGTTACGTGGCGGGAGCGACCACCGGGGAGCTGTTTTTT
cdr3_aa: CASSYVAGATTGELFF

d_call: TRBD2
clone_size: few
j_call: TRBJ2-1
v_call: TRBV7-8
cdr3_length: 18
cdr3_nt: TGTGCCAGCAGCTTAGTCCCTAGCGGGAGTTATTCCTACAATGAGCAGTTCTTC
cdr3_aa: CASSLVPSGSYSYNEQFF

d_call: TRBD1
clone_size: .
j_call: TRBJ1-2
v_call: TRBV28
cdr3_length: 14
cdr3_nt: TGTGCCAGCAGTCTGGGACAGGGACGCTATGGCTACACCTTC
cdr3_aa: CASSLGQGRYGYTF

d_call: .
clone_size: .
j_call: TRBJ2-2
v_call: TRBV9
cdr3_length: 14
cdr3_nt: TGTGCCAGCAGCGTAGTAGCGAACACCGGGGAGCTGTTTTTT
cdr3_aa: CASSVVANTGELFF

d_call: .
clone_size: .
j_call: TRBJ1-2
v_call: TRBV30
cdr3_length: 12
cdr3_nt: TGTGCCTGGGACAGGACTAACTATGGCTACACCTTC
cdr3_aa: CAWDRTNYGYTF

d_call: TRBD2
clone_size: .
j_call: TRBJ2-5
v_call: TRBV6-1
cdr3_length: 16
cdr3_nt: TGTGCCAGCAGTGGGGGACTAGCGGGAGGGCGGGAGACCCAGTACTTC
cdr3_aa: CASSGGLAGGRETQYF

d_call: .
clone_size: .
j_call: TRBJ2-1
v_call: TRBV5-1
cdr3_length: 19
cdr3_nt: TGCGCCAGCAGCTTGGGGACTGGGTCCCTCAGGAGCTCCTACAATGAGCAGTTCTTC
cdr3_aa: CASSLGTGSLRSSYNEQFF

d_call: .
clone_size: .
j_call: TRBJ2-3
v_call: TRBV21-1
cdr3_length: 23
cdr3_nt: TGTGCCAGCAGCAATCGTCGGATAAAGACAGGGCTTAGACCCCATCCTAGCACAGATACGCAGTATTTT
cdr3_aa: CASSNRRIKTGLRPHPSTDTQYF

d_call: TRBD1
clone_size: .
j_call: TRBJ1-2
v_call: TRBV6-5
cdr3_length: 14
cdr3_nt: TGTGCCAGCAGCCCACGGGACAGTAACTATGGCTACACCTTC
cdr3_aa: CASSPRDSNYGYTF

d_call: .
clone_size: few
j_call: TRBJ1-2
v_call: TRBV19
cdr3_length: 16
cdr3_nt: TGTGCCAGTAGTATAGCTGGCGGGTCTATAAACTATGGCTACACCTTC
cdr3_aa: CASSIAGGSINYGYTF

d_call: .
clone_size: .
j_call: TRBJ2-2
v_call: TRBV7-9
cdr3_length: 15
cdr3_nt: TGTTCCAGCAGCTTATGGCAGGGGCGCCCCGGGGAGCTGTTTTTT
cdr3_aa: CSSSLWQGRPGELFF

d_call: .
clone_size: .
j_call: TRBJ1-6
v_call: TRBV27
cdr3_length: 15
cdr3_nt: TGTGCCAGCAGTCCCCTTTGGCAGGGAGGTTCACCCCTCCACTTT
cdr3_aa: CASSPLWQGGSPLHF

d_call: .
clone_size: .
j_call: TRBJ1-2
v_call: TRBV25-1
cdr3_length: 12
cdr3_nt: TGTGCCAGCAGTGCCGTTAACTATGGCTACACCTTC
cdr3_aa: CASSAVNYGYTF

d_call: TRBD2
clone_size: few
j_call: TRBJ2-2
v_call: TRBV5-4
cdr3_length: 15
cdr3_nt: TGTGCCAGCAGCTGGGACTACCTGAACACCGGGGAGCTGTTTTTT
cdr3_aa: CASSWDYLNTGELFF

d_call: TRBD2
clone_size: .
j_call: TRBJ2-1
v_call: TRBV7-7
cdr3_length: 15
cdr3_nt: TGTGCCAGCAGCTCAGGACTAGCGGGATTCAATGAGCAGTTCTTC
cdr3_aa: CASSSGLAGFNEQFF

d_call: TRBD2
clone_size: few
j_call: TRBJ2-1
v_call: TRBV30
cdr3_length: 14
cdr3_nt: TGTGCCTGGTCCCGGGGACTATTGGACAATGAGCAGTTCTTC
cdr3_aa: CAWSRGLLDNEQFF

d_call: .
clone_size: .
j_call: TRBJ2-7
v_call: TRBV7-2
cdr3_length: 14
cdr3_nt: TGTGCCAGCAGCTTAGGTATAGTCGCATACGAGCAGTACTTC
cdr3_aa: CASSLGIVAYEQYF

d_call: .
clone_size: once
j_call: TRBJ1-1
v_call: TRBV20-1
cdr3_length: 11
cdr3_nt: TGCAGTGCCCTGAGGGCGGGTGAAGCTTTCTTT
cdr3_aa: CSALRAGEAFF

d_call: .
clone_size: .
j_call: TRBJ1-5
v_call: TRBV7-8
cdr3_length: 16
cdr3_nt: TGTGCCAGCAGCTTAGGTGGGGGCCAGGGCAATCAGCCCCAGCATTTT
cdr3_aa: CASSLGGGQGNQPQHF

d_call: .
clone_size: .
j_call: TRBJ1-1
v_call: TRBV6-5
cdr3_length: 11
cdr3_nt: TGTGCCAGCAGTTACGGTACAGTAGCTTTCTTT
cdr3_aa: CASSYGTVAFF

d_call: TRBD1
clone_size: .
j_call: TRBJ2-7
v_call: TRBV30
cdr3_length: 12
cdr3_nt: TGTGCCTGGGGACAGGGAAGCGGCGAGCAGTACTTC
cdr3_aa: CAWGQGSGEQYF

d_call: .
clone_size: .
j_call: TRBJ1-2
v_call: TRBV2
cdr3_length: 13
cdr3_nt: TGTGCCAGCACCATGAACCACAGGAGAGGCTACACCTTC
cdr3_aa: CASTMNHRRGYTF

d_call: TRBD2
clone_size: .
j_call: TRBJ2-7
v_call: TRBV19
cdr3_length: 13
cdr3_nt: TGTGCCAGTAGTATGGCTAGCGGGAGCGAGCAGTACTTC
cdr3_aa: CASSMASGSEQYF

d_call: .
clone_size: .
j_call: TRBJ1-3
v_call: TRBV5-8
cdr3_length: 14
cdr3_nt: TGTGCCAGCAGCTTGGGTCAACCCGGGAACACCATATATTTT
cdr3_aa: CASSLGQPGNTIYF

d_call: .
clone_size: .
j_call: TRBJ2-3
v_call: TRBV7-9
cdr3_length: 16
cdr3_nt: TGTGCCAGCAGCCTTGTGGCGGGATCTAGCACAGATACGCAGTATTTT
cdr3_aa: CASSLVAGSSTDTQYF

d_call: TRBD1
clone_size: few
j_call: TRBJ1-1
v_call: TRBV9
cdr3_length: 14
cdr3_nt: TGTGCCAGCAGCGGAGACAGGGGGAACACTGAAGCTTTCTTT
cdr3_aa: CASSGDRGNTEAFF

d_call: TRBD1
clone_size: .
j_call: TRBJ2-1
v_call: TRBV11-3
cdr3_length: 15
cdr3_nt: TGTGCCAGCAGCTTAAGGACAGGGGGCGGGAATGAGCAGTTCTTC
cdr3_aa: CASSLRTGGGNEQFF

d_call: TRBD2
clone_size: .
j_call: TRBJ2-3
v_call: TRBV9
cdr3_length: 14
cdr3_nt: TGTGCCAGCAGCGTCACTAGCGGGACAGATACGCAGTATTTT
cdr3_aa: CASSVTSGTDTQYF

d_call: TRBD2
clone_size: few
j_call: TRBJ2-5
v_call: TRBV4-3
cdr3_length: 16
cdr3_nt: TGCGCCAGCAGCGAAGGACTAGCGGGAGTAAGAGAGACCCAGTACTTC
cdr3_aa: CASSEGLAGVRETQYF

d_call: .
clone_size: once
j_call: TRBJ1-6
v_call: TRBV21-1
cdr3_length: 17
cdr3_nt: TGTGCCAGCAGTACGAGACAGGGGGCCCTTAGAAGTGAGCCCCTCCACTTT
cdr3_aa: CASSTRQGALRSEPLHF

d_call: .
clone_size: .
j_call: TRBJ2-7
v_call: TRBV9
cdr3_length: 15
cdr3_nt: TGTGCCAGCAGCCAAGATGGTGGGAGTTACTACGAGCAGTACTTC
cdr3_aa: CASSQDGGSYYEQYF

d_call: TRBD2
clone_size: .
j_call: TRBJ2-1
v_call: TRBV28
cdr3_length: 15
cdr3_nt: TGTGCCAGTAGCCGACTAGCGTTCGGTTCCAATGAGCAGTTCTTC
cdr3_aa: CASSRLAFGSNEQFF